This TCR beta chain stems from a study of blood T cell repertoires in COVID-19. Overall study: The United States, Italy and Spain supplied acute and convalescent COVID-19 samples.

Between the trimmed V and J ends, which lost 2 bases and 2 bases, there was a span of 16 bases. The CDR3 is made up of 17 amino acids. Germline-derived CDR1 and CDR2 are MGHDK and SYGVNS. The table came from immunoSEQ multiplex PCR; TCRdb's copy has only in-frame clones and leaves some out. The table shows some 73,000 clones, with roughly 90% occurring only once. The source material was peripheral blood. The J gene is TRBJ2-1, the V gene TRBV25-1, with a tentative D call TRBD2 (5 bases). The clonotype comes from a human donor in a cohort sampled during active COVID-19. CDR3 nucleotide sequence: TGTGCCAGCAGTGAAGGCCTCCGGACTGGAACCTACAATGAGCAGTTCTTC. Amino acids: CASSEGLRTGTYNEQFF.